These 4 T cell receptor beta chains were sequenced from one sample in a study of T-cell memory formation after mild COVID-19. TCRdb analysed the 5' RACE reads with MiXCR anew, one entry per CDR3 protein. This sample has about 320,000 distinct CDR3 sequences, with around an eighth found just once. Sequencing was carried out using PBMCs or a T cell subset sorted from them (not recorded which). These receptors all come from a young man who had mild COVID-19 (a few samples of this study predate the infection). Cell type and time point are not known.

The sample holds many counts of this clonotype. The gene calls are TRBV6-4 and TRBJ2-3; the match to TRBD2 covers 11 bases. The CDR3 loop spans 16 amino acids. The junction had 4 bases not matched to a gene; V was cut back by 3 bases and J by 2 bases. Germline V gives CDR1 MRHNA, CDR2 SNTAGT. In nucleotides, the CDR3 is TGTGCCAGCAGTGAGTCTAGCGGGGGGCCCACAGATACGCAGTATTTT. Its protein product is CASSESSGGPTDTQYF.

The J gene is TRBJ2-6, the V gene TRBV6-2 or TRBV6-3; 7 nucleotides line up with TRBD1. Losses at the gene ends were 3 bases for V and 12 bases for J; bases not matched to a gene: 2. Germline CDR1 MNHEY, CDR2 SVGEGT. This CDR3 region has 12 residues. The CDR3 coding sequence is TGTGCCAGCAGTTATGGACAGGCCGTCCTGACTTTC. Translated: CASSYGQAVLTF.

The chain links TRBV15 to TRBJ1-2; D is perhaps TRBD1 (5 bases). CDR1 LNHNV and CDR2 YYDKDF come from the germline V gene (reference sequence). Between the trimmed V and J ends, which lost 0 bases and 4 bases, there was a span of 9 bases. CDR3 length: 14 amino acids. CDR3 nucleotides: TGTGCCACCAGCAGAGATAGGGGATCCTATGGCTACACCTTC. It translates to CATSRDRGSYGYTF.

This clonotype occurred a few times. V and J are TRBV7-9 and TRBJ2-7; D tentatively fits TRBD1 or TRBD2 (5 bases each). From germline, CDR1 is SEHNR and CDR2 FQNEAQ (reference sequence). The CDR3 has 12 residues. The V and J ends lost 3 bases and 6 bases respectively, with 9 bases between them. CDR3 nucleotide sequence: TGTGCCAGCAGCTTTGAGGGGCGCGAGCAGTACTTC. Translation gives CASSFEGREQYF.